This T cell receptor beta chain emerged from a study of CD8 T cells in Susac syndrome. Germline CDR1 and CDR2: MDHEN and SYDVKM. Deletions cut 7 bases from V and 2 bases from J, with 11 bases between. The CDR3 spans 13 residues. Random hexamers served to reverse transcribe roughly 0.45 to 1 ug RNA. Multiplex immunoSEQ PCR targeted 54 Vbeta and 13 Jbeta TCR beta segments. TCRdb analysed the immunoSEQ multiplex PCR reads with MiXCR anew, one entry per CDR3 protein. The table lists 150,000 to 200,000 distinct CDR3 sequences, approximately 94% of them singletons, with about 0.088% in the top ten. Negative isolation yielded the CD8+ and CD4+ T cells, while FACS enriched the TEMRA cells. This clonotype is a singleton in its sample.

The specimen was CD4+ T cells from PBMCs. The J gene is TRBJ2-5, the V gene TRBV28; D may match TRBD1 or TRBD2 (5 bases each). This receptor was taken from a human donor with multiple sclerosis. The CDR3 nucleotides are TGTGCCAGCAATGAGGGGCGTCAAGAGACCCAGTACTTC. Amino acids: CASNEGRQETQYF.